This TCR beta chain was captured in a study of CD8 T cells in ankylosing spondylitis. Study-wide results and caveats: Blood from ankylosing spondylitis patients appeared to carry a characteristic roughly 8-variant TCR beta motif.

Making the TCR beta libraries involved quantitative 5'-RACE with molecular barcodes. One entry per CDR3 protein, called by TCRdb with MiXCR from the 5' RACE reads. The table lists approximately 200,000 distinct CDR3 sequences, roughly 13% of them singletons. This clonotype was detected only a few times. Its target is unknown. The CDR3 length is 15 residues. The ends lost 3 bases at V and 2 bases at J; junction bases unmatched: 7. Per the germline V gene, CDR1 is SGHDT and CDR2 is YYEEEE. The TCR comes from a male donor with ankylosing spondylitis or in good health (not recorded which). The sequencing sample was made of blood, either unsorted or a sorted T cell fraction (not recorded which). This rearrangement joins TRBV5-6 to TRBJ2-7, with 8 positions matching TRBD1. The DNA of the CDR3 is TGTGCCAGCAGCTCGGGCGGACAGGGAACCTACGAGCAGTACTTC. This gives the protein CASSSGGQGTYEQYF.